This TCR beta chain was obtained from a study of T cell clones after liver transplantation. For the study at large: In this trial, immunosuppression withdrawal was attempted within 2 years of liver transplant. Standard immunosuppression, with no induction, continued until 12-24 months after transplant. Patients counted as tolerant after at least one year off all immunosuppression, enzymes not exceeding twice normal. Samples came pre-transplant, pre-randomization before withdrawal, and post-randomization after withdrawal ended.

Germline CDR1 SGHAT, CDR2 FQNNGV. Trimming at V came to 4 bases and at J to 5 bases, leaving 14 bases not matched to a gene. The CDR3 is 17 residues long. The data were produced by immunoSEQ multiplex PCR, yet TCRdb's version contains in-frame clones alone and is incomplete. There are 65,000 to 90,000 clones in the sample; 90% occur only once, and roughly 3% lies in the top ten. This specimen was CD4+ T cells from blood, taken before liver transplant. This clonotype originated in a human donor who received a liver transplant. V is TRBV11-2 and J is TRBJ2-1; 7 bases align to TRBD1. In DNA, the CDR3 is TGTGCCAGCAGCTCGTACTCGGGACAGAAGAAGGACAATGAGCAGTTCTTC. It specifies CASSSYSGQKKDNEQFF.